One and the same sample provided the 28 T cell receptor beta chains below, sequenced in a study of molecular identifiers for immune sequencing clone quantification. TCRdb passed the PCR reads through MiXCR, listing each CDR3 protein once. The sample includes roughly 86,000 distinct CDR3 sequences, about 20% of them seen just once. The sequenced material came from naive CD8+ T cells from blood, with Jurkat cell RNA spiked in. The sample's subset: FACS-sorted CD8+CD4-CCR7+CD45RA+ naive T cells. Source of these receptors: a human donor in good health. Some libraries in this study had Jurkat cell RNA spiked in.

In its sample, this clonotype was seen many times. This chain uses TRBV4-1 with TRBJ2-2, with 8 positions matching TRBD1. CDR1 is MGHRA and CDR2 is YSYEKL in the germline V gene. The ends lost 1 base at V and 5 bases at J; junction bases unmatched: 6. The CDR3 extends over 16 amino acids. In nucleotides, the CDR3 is TGCGCCAGCAGCCAAGTTCTACAGGGGGAGACCGGGGAGCTGTTTTTT. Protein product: CASSQVLQGETGELFF.

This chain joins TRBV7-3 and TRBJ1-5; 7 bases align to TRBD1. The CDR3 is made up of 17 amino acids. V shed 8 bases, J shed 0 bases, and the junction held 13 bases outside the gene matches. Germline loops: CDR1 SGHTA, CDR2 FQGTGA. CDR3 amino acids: CASGSGQLLDSNQPQHF. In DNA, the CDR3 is TGTGCCAGCGGGTCGGGACAGCTATTAGATAGCAATCAGCCCCAGCATTTT.

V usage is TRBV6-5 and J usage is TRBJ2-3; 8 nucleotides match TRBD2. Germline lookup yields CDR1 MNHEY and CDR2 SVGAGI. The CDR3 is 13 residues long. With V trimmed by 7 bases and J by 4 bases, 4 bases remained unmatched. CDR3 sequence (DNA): TGTGCCAGCACGGGGGGGGGGGCAGATACGCAGTATTTT. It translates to CASTGGGADTQYF.

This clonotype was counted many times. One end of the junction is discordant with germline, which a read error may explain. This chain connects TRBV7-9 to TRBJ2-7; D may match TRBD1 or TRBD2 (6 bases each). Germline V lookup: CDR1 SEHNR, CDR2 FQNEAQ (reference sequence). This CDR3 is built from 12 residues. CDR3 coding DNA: TGTGCCAGCAGCCTAGGGGGGTACGGGCAGTACTTC. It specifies CASSLGGYGQYF.

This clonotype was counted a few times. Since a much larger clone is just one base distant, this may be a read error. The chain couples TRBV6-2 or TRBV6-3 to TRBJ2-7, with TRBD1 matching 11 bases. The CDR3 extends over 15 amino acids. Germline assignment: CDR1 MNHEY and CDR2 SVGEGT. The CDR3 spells CVSSSGQGASYEQYF. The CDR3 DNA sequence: TGTGTCAGCAGTTCCGGACAGGGGGCTTCCTACGAGCAGTACTTC.

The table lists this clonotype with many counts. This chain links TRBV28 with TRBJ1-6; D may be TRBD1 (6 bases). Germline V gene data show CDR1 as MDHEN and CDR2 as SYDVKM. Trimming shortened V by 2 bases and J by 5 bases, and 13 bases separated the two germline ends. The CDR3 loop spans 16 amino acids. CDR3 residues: CASSLIDRSHNSPLHF. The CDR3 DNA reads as TGTGCCAGCAGTTTAATTGACAGGTCCCATAATTCACCCCTCCACTTT.

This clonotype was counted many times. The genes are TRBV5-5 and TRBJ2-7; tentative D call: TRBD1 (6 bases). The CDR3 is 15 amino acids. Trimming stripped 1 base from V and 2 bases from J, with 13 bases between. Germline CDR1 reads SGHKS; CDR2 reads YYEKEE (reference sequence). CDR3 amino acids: CASSLTRGHTYEQYF. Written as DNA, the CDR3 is TGTGCCAGCAGCTTGACCCGGGGACACACCTACGAGCAGTACTTC.

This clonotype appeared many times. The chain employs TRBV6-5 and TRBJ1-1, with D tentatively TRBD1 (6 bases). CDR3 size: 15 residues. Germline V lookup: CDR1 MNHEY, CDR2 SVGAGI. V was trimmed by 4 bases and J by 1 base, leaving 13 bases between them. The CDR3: CASSSYWTANTEAFF. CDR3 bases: TGTGCCAGCAGTTCCTACTGGACAGCGAACACTGAAGCTTTCTTT.

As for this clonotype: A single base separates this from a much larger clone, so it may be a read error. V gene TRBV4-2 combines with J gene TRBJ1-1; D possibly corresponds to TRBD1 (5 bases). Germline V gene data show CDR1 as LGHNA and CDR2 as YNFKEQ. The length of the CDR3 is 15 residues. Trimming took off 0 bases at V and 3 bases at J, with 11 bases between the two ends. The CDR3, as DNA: TGTGCCAGCAGCCAAGATCATGGAGGGGACACTGAAGCTTTCTTT. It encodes CASSQDHGGDTEAFF.

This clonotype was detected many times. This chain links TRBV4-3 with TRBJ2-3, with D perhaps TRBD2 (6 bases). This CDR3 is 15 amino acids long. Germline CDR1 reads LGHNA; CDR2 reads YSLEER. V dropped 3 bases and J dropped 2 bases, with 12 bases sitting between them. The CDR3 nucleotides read TGCGCCAGCAGCCATAGCGGATCTACCACAGATACGCAGTATTTT. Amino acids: CASSHSGSTTDTQYF.

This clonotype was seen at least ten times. The CDR3 protein is CASSQDGRSGSRGEQFF. CDR3 coding DNA: TGTGCCAGCAGCCAAGATGGGCGAAGCGGGAGTCGGGGTGAGCAGTTCTTC. The V call is TRBV3-1, the J call TRBJ2-1, with TRBD2 matching 8 bases. The CDR3 contains 17 residues. Germline V gene data show CDR1 as LGHDT and CDR2 as YNNKEL (reference sequence). Germline trimming cut 0 bases from V and 9 bases from J; bases unmatched to any gene: 13.

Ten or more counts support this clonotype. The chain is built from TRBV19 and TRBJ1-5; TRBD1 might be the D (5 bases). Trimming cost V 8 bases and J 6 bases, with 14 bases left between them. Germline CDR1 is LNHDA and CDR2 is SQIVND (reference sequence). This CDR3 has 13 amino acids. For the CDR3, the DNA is TGTGCCAGTCAATATGGGGGAGGTCAGCCCCAGCATTTT. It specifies CASQYGGGQPQHF.

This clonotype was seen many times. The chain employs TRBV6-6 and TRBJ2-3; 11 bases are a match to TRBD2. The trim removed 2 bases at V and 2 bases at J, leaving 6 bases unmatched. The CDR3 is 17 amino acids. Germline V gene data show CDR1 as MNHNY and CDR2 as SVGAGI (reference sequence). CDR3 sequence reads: CASSYPPSGGYTDTQYF. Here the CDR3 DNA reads TGTGCCAGCAGTTACCCCCCTAGCGGGGGGTACACAGATACGCAGTATTTT.

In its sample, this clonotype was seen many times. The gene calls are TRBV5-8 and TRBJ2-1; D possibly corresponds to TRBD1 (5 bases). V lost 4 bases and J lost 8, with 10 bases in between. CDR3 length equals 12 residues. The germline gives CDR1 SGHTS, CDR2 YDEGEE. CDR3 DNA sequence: TGTGCCAGCAGCCCAGGGCCCCATGAGCAGTTCTTC. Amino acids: CASSPGPHEQFF. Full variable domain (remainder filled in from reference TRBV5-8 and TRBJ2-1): EAGVTQSPTHLIKTRGQQATLRCSPISGHTSVYWYQQALGLGLQFLLWYDEGEERNRGNFPPRFSGRQFPNYSSELNVNALELEDSALYLCASSPGPHEQFFGPGTRLTVL.

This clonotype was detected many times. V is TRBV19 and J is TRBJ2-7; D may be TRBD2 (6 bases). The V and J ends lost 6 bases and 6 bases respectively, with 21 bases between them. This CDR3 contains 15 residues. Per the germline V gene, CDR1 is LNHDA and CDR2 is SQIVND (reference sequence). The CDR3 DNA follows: TGTGCCAGTAGCCCAACGACTGGGGGGTTTACCGAGCAGTACTTC. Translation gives CASSPTTGGFTEQYF.

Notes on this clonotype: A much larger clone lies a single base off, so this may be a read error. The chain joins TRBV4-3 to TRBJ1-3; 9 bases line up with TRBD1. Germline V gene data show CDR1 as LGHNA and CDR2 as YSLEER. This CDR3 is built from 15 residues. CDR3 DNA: TGCGCCAGCAGCCAAGGGACAGGGGCTGGAGACACCATATATTTT. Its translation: CASSQGTGAGDTIYF.

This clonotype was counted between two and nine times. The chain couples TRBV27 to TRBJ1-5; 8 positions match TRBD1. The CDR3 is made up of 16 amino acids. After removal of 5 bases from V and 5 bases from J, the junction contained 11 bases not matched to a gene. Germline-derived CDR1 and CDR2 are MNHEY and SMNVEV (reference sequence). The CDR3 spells CASSRPTTGEHQPQHF. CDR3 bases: TGTGCCAGCAGTCGCCCCACGACAGGGGAGCATCAGCCCCAGCATTTT.

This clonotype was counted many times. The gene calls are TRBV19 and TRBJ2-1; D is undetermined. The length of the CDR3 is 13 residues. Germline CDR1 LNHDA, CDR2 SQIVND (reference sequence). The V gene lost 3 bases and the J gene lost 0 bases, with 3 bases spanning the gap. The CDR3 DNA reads TGTGCCAGTAGTATGTACTCCTACAATGAGCAGTTCTTC. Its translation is CASSMYSYNEQFF.

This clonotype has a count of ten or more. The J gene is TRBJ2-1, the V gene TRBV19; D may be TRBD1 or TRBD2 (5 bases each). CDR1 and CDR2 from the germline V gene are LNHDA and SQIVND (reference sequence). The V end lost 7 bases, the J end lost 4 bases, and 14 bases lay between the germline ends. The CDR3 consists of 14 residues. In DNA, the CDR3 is TGTGCCAGTACCCCCGGGACGGATTACAATGAGCAGTTCTTC. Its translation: CASTPGTDYNEQFF.

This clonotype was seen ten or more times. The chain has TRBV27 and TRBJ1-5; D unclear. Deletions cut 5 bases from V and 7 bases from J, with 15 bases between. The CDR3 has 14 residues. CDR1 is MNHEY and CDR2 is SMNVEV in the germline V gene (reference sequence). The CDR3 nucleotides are TGTGCCAGCAGTCCCGAATCGGAGGCGCAGCCCCAGCATTTT. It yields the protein CASSPESEAQPQHF.

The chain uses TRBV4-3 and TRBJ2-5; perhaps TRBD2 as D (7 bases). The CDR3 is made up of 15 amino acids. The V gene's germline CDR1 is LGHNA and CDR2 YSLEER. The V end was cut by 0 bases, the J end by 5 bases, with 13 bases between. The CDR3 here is CASSQDPGGKETQYF. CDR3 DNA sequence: TGCGCCAGCAGCCAAGATCCGGGGGGCAAGGAGACCCAGTACTTC.

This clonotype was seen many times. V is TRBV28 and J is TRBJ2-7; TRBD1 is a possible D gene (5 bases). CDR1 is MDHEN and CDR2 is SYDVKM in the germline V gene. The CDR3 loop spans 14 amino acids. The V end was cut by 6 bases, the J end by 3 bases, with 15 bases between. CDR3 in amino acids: CASSNPGQGYEQYF. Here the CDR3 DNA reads TGTGCCAGCAGCAATCCCGGCCAGGGCTACGAGCAGTACTTC.

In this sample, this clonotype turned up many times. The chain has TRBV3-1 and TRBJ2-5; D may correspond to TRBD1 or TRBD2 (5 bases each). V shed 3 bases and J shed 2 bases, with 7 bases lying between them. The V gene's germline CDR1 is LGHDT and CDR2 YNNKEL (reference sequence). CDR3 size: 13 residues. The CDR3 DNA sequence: TGTGCCAGCAGCCATGGGGGACAAGAGACCCAGTACTTC. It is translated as CASSHGGQETQYF.

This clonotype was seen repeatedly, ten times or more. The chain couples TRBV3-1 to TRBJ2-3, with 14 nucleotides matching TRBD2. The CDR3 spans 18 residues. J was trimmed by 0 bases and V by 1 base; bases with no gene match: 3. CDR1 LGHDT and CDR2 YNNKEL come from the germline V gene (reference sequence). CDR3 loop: CASSQVTSGGASTDTQYF. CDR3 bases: TGTGCCAGCAGCCAAGTGACTAGCGGGGGGGCTAGCACAGATACGCAGTATTTT.

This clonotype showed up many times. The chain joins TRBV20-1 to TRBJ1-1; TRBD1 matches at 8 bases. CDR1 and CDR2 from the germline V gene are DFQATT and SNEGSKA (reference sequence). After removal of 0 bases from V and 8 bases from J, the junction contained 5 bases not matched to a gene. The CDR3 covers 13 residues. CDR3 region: CSAREQGVMEAFF. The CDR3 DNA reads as TGCAGTGCTAGAGAACAGGGGGTAATGGAAGCTTTCTTT.

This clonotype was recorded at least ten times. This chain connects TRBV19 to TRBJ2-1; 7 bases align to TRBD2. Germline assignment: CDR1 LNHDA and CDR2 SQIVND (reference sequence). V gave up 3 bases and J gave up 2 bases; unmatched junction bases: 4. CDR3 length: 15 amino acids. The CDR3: CASSISSGTYNEQFF. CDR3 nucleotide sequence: TGTGCCAGTAGTATCTCTAGCGGTACCTACAATGAGCAGTTCTTC.

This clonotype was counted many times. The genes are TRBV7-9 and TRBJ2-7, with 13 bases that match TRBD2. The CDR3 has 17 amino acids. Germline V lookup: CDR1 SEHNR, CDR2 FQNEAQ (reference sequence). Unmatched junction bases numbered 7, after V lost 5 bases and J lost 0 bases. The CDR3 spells CASSLGLAGWSSYEQYF. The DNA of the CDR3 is TGTGCCAGCAGCCTGGGACTAGCGGGGTGGAGCTCCTACGAGCAGTACTTC.

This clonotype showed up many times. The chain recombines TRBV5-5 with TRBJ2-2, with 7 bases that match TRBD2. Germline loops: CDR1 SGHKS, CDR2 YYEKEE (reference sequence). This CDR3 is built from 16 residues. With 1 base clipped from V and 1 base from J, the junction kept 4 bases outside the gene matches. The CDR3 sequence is CASSLSLAVNTGELFF. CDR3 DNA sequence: TGTGCCAGCAGCTTGAGTCTAGCGGTGAACACCGGGGAGCTGTTTTTT.